Listed below are T cell receptor beta chains from one sample, sequenced in a study of blood T cell repertoires in COVID-19. TCRdb's copy holds only in-frame clones and misses some; the assay was immunoSEQ multiplex PCR. Here the sample spans a few hundred thousand clones, 84% being singletons. Sequenced material: peripheral blood. These receptors were taken from a woman between 40 and 55 years old who had recovered from COVID-19. Each CDR3 is given with its conserved first and last residue.

TRBJ1-1,TRBV18,CASSPGTSNTEAFF
TRBJ2-3,TRBV7-2,CASSLALADTQYF
TRBJ2-5,TRBV6-5,CASSYSRTGGQETQYF
TRBJ1-1,TRBV5-1,CASSFQGMNTEAFF
TRBJ1-5,TRBV30,CAWSMGAGNQPQHF
TRBJ1-6,TRBV7-8,CASSREWAGGNSPLHF
TRBJ2-3,TRBV5-1,CASSLTRTDTQYF
TRBJ2-7,TRBV11-3,CASSFASDYEQYF
TRBJ2-1,TRBV20-1,CSASAGGLEQFF
TRBJ2-3,TRBV2,CASRRGKGGGTRTDTQYF
TRBJ1-1,TRBV6-5,CASSLRQGALQAFF
TRBJ2-1,TRBV2,CASSTSGGAGNEQFF
TRBJ1-2,TRBV3-1/TRBV3-2,CASSQVADRGEWTF
TRBJ1-6,TRBV2,CASTKGAGGFNNSPLHF
TRBJ2-7,TRBV7-9,CASSRTGGFDEQYF
TRBJ2-1,TRBV7-8,CASSLAGTSGGDEQFF
TRBJ2-2,TRBV5-1,CASKGNANTGELFF
TRBJ1-1,TRBV18,CASSRSGATEAFF
TRBJ1-1,TRBV3-1/TRBV3-2,CASSSGANAETEAFF
TRBJ2-7,TRBV6-5,CASSSTRDRGREQYF
TRBJ1-1,TRBV12-3/TRBV12-4,CASSFRSYTEAFF
TRBJ1-2,TRBV6-6,CASSSQGRGGYTF
TRBJ2-1,TRBV3-1/TRBV3-2,CASSQGQGVVDEQFF
TRBJ2-2,TRBV6-2/TRBV6-3,CASSYSGFALTGELFF
TRBJ2-5,TRBV5-5,CASSLGSGQRYGETQYF
TRBJ1-5,TRBV6-5,CASSAIVEQPQHF
TRBJ1-6,TRBV5-1,CASSQGQGNNSPLHF
TRBJ2-7,TRBV18,CASSRSTIGYEQYF
TRBJ1-5,TRBV4-3,CASSQFRDQPQHF
TRBJ1-2,TRBV12-3/TRBV12-4,CASSPQTGNGYTF
TRBJ1-2,TRBV6-5,CASSYSRQGIDGYTF
TRBJ2-5,TRBV6-5,CASSYSKGEGTQYF
TRBJ1-2,TRBV2,CASKQGTYGYTF
TRBJ2-3,TRBV4-3,CASSQSGTGTDTQYF
TRBJ2-7,TRBV5-4,CASSMGTGGYEQYF
TRBJ2-1,TRBV15,CATSRDGSGGQNEQFF
TRBJ1-2,TRBV7-9,CASSHLGVGYGYTF
TRBJ1-2,TRBV6-5,CASSYGNPGAGYTF
TRBJ2-7,TRBV7-2,CASSFRGGPNPTYEQYF
TRBJ2-7,TRBV2,CANTLDGNYEQYF
TRBJ2-2,TRBV12-3/TRBV12-4,CASRHGDTGELFF
TRBJ2-7,TRBV29-1,CSVGSGQGVYEQYF
TRBJ2-2,TRBV7-8,CASSGHRGRGELFF
TRBJ2-2,TRBV7-2,CASSHLPNTGELFF
TRBJ2-5,TRBV6-5,CASTTGANQETQYF